The 20 T cell receptor beta chains below all came from one sample that was sequenced in a study of shared clonotypes between healthy human individuals. Method: immunoSEQ multiplex PCR; TCRdb's copy keeps in-frame clones and lacks some. Here the sample spans more than 600,000 clones, 92% being singletons. Positive CCR7 selection of CD45RO-negative cells yielded the naive CD8 cells, and terminally differentiated effector memory CD45RA+ cells were excluded. Sequenced: naive CD8+ T cells sorted from blood. These TCRs come from a man aged 30-40 years in good health.

CDR3 region: CASIGPTQNTQYF. The CDR3 bases are TGTGCCAGCATAGGTCCGACACAAAATACGCAGTATTTT. The gene calls are TRBV6-1 and TRBJ2-3; D call uncertain. The CDR3 consists of 13 residues. V was shortened by 7 bases and J by 7 bases, with 15 bases between the two germline ends. Germline V lookup: CDR1 MNHNS, CDR2 SASEGT.

The chain links TRBV5-1 to TRBJ2-1; D not certain. Between the trimmed V and J ends, which lost 0 bases and 0 bases, there was a span of 10 bases. From germline, CDR1 is SGHRS and CDR2 YFSETQ. The CDR3 runs to 16 residues. The CDR3 sequence is CASSLAGFRSYNEQFF. CDR3 in DNA: TGCGCCAGCAGCTTGGCGGGTTTTCGCTCCTACAATGAGCAGTTCTTC.

The chain joins TRBV11-2 to TRBJ2-1; D may be TRBD2 (6 bases). CDR3 size: 17 residues. V was pared by 2 bases and J by 2 bases, with 16 bases between. Germline assignment: CDR1 SGHAT and CDR2 FQNNGV. The CDR3: CASSLILARPPYNEQFF. For the CDR3, the DNA is TGTGCCAGCAGCTTAATACTAGCTCGTCCCCCCTACAATGAGCAGTTCTTC.

Note on this clone: At one end, the junction sequence differs from germline, possibly due to a read error. The chain couples TRBV2 to TRBJ2-1; 7 bases agree with TRBD1. In germline, CDR1 is SNHLY, CDR2 FYNNEI. This CDR3 is built from 12 residues. The CDR3 region has the DNA TGTGCCAGCAAAATTAGAACAGGGGCCCTGGTCTTC. The encoded protein is CASKIRTGALVF.

To note about this clone: Additional DNA sequences in this sample encode the identical CDR3. This chain links TRBV27 with TRBJ2-2; D call uncertain. V was pared by 6 bases and J by 1 base, with 6 bases between. CDR1 MNHEY and CDR2 SMNVEV come from the germline V gene (reference sequence). There are 13 residues in the CDR3. CDR3 residues: CASSFKNTGELFF. The CDR3 DNA sequence: TGTGCCAGCAGCTTCAAGAACACCGGGGAGCTGTTTTTT.

The genes are TRBV7-6 and TRBJ2-7, with D tentatively TRBD1 (5 bases). Germline CDR1 reads SGHVS; CDR2 reads FNYEAQ. The CDR3 spans 14 residues. The V and J ends lost 2 bases and 0 bases respectively, with 8 bases between them. The CDR3: CASSLRDSSYEQYF. CDR3 coding DNA: TGTGCCAGCAGCTTACGTGACAGCTCCTACGAGCAGTACTTC.

CDR3 amino acids: CASSVYGGLGYEQYF. DNA of the CDR3: TGTGCCAGCAGCGTCTATGGGGGACTGGGCTACGAGCAGTACTTC. This chain links TRBV5-5 with TRBJ2-7; weak D call: TRBD2 (6 bases). V gave up 4 bases and J gave up 3 bases, with 17 bases separating them. The CDR3 is 15 residues long. Looked up from germline, CDR1 is SGHKS and CDR2 is YYEKEE (reference sequence).

This chain connects TRBV19 to TRBJ1-2; maybe TRBD1 (5 bases). CDR1 is LNHDA, CDR2 SQIVND, per germline (reference sequence). Trimming removed 3 bases from V and 4 bases from J, with 12 bases in between. This CDR3 region has 14 residues. CDR3 sequence: CASSMRGGSYGYTF. CDR3 in DNA: TGTGCCAGTAGTATGCGGGGCGGAAGCTATGGCTACACCTTC.

This clone was seen more than once but under ten times. In nucleotides, the CDR3 is TGTGCCAGCAGTCACTGGGGGGAGCAGTACTTC. It encodes CASSHWGEQYF. This chain links TRBV6-6 with TRBJ2-7, with D perhaps matching TRBD1 or TRBD2 (5 bases each). Germline lookup yields CDR1 MNHNY and CDR2 SVGAGI (reference sequence). The V end was cut by 5 bases, the J end by 7 bases, with 9 bases between. This CDR3 contains 11 residues.

This clone was counted between two and nine times. CDR3 DNA sequence: TGCAGCTCTCAACTGGGAGAAGCTTTCTTT. Protein: CSSQLGEAFF. This chain uses TRBV29-1 with TRBJ1-1; D uncertain. Trimming took off 8 bases at V and 8 bases at J, with 12 bases between the two ends. This CDR3 region has 10 residues. Per the germline V gene, CDR1 is SQVTM and CDR2 is ANQGSEA.

The J gene is TRBJ2-7, the V gene TRBV7-9, with 12 positions matching TRBD1. Germline lookup yields CDR1 SEHNR and CDR2 FQNEAQ (reference sequence). Trimming removed 5 bases from V and 7 bases from J; junction bases left unmatched: 9. The CDR3 totals 15 residues. CDR3 region: CASSQPGQGAPEQYF. CDR3 coding DNA: TGTGCCAGCAGCCAGCCGGGACAGGGGGCGCCTGAGCAGTACTTC.

The chain uses TRBV19 and TRBJ1-1; D gene unclear. Germline CDR1 and CDR2: LNHDA and SQIVND (reference sequence). V shed 9 bases and J shed 3 bases, with 14 bases lying between them. The CDR3 loop spans 13 amino acids. The CDR3 reads CASFMGGYTEAFF. The CDR3 DNA is TGTGCCAGCTTCATGGGCGGGTACACTGAAGCTTTCTTT.

The V call is TRBV28, the J call TRBJ2-5, with a tentative D call TRBD1 (6 bases). Germline CDR1 MDHEN, CDR2 SYDVKM. The CDR3 covers 10 residues. V was clipped by 10 bases and J by 9 bases, with 12 bases between them. CDR3: CATQGSAQYF. CDR3 DNA sequence: TGTGCCACCCAGGGGTCGGCCCAGTACTTC.

The CDR3 DNA sequence: TGTGCCAGCAGCAAGTACGAGCAGTACTTC. It encodes CASSKYEQYF. The chain carries TRBV6-1 and TRBJ2-7; no definite D call. In germline, CDR1 is MNHNS, CDR2 SASEGT. Trimming stripped 6 bases from V and 4 bases from J, with 4 bases between. The CDR3 extends over 10 amino acids.

The rearrangement links TRBV18 to TRBJ1-1; D remains unclear. This CDR3 is 14 amino acids long. The germline gives CDR1 KGHSH, CDR2 LQKENI. V was shortened by 0 bases and J by 4 bases, with 9 bases between the two germline ends. This CDR3 reads CASSPPPGVTEAFF. The CDR3 nucleotides are TGTGCCAGCTCACCACCGCCAGGCGTCACTGAAGCTTTCTTT.

The CDR3 loop is CASSLRGLAGLTDTQYF. As DNA, the CDR3 is TGTGCCAGCAGTCTTAGGGGACTAGCGGGATTGACAGATACGCAGTATTTT. The rearrangement links TRBV28 to TRBJ2-3; 13 nucleotides line up with TRBD2. V lost 5 bases, J lost 3 bases, and 8 bases stayed unmatched. The CDR3 covers 17 residues. Germline V gives CDR1 MDHEN, CDR2 SYDVKM.

The chain employs TRBV9 and TRBJ2-7, with 13 bases that match TRBD2. The trim removed 4 bases at V and 5 bases at J, leaving 15 bases unmatched. The CDR3 loop spans 18 amino acids. CDR1 SGDLS and CDR2 YYNGEE come from the germline V gene. The CDR3 loop reads CASSPGGGLAGLIHEQYF. The DNA of the CDR3 is TGTGCCAGCAGCCCCGGGGGGGGACTAGCGGGATTGATCCACGAGCAGTACTTC.

This chain connects TRBV12-1 to TRBJ2-3; the table gives TRBD2 as D, unverified against the DNA. TRBV12-1 is marked as a pseudogene. This CDR3 has 17 amino acids. CDR3 sequence reads: CASSFARLAGGPDTQYF. The CDR3 nucleotides read TGTGCCAGCAGCTTTGCTCGCCTAGCGGGAGGGCCAGATACGCAGTATTTT.

V is TRBV4-3 and J is TRBJ2-7; D remains unclear. Trimming took off 1 base at V and 2 bases at J, with 9 bases between the two ends. From germline, CDR1 is LGHNA and CDR2 YSLEER. CDR3 size: 14 residues. CDR3: CASSQGLPAYEQYF. CDR3 in DNA: TGCGCCAGCAGCCAAGGTCTGCCGGCCTACGAGCAGTACTTC.

This chain uses TRBV11-2 with TRBJ2-2, with 11 bases lining up with TRBD1. V shed 0 bases and J 7 bases; nucleotides not matched to a gene: 7. The CDR3 is made up of 17 amino acids. Germline CDR1 and CDR2: SGHAT and FQNNGV. The CDR3 region has the DNA TGTGCCAGCAGCTTAGATGCCGGACAGGGGGCTTTCGGGGAGCTGTTTTTT. Translated, it gives CASSLDAGQGAFGELFF.